One sample yielded the 3 T cell receptor beta chains listed below, sequenced in a study of blood T cell repertoires in COVID-19. The table came from immunoSEQ multiplex PCR; TCRdb's copy has only in-frame clones and leaves some out. This sample yields 150,000 to 180,000 clones, of which around 84% are seen a single time; roughly 1.5% belongs to the top ten. Sample: peripheral blood. These receptors all stem from a man older than 75 with acute or convalescent COVID-19.

This clone was counted once. V usage is TRBV18 and J usage is TRBJ2-4; D might be TRBD2 (5 bases). Germline loops: CDR1 KGHSH, CDR2 LQKENI. Trimming pared 2 bases from V and 7 bases from J, leaving 12 bases between. The CDR3 loop spans 14 amino acids. CDR3 in amino acids: CASSPRPGKNIQYF. CDR3 nucleotide sequence: TGTGCCAGCTCACCAAGACCGGGAAAGAACATTCAGTACTTC.

This clone came up a few times. The chain combines TRBV18 with TRBJ2-7, with D perhaps matching TRBD1 (6 bases). CDR3 length equals 17 residues. The germline V and J ends were trimmed by 2 bases and 0 bases, with 17 bases remaining between them. Germline V CDR1 and CDR2: KGHSH, LQKENI. This CDR3 reads CASSPNRVGLNSYEQYV. DNA of the CDR3: TGTGCCAGCTCACCAAACAGGGTTGGGCTTAACTCCTACGAGCAGTACGTC.

This chain connects TRBV29-1 to TRBJ2-2, with TRBD1 identical over 7 bases. This CDR3 is built from 14 residues. Germline loops: CDR1 SQVTM, CDR2 ANQGSEA. V dropped 2 bases and J dropped 4; count of bases not matched to a gene: 4. CDR3 residues: CSVEKTGTTGELFF. CDR3 sequence (DNA): TGCAGCGTTGAAAAGACAGGGACCACCGGGGAGCTGTTTTTT.